The 26 T cell receptor beta chains below all came from one sample that was sequenced in a study of CD8+CD57+ T cells in acquired aplastic anemia. Those patients picked for sequencing had displayed CD8+CD57+ cell expansion on flow cytometry. Profiling of TCR beta VDJ combinations and CDR3 sequences used genomic DNA as template. TCRdb itself ran the reads through MiXCR, one entry per CDR3 protein. Of around 430,000 distinct CDR3 sequences in the sample, about a third were seen once. Sequenced input: sorted CD4+, CD8+, or CD8+CD57+ T cells (not recorded which) from PBMCs. The origin of the receptors is a human donor with aplastic anemia.

This clonotype appeared a few times. The chain employs TRBV5-1 and TRBJ2-1, with D maybe TRBD1 (5 bases). Germline V gene lookup returns CDR1 SGHRS and CDR2 YFSETQ. The V gene lost 0 bases and the J gene lost 5 bases, with 12 bases spanning the gap. The CDR3 spans 15 residues. The CDR3: CASSLVSGSDNEQFF. The CDR3 DNA sequence: TGCGCCAGCAGCTTGGTTTCAGGGTCGGACAATGAGCAGTTCTTC.

This clonotype was observed many times. V and J are TRBV20-1 and TRBJ1-5; the D gene is possibly TRBD1 (5 bases). The CDR3 spans 14 residues. Germline V gene data show CDR1 as DFQATT and CDR2 as SNEGSKA (reference sequence). Trimming cost V 6 bases and J 0 bases, with 12 bases left between them. Here the CDR3 reads CSARDRRSNQPQHF. CDR3 nucleotide sequence: TGCAGTGCCAGGGACCGTCGTAGCAATCAGCCCCAGCATTTT.

The chain employs TRBV7-2 and TRBJ1-3; D is unresolved. This CDR3 region has 12 residues. Germline assignment: CDR1 SGHTA and CDR2 FQGNSA. The V gene lost 5 bases and the J gene lost 4 bases, with 6 bases spanning the gap. CDR3 in amino acids: CASSQQGNTIYF. The CDR3, as DNA: TGTGCCAGCAGCCAACAGGGAAACACCATATATTTT.

The genes are TRBV7-2 and TRBJ2-1; 7 bases align to TRBD1. V gave up 0 bases and J gave up 14 bases; unmatched junction bases: 7. This CDR3 comprises 13 residues. The germline gives CDR1 SGHTA, CDR2 FQGNSA. The CDR3 reads CASSLARQGDKFF. The CDR3 DNA reads as TGTGCCAGCAGCTTAGCTAGACAGGGAGACAAGTTCTTC.

This clonotype was detected many times. The chain has TRBV10-1 and TRBJ2-3, with D hard to call. CDR1 WNHNN and CDR2 SYGVQD come from the germline V gene (reference sequence). The CDR3 spans 12 residues. With 0 bases removed from V and 3 bases from J, the gap between germline ends came to 1 base. In DNA form, the CDR3 reads TGCGCCAGCAGTGAGTCTACAGATACGCAGTATTTT. This translates into CASSESTDTQYF.

This clonotype was recorded many times. The CDR3 region has the DNA TGCGCCAGCAGCTCCCGGGACACATACGAGCAGTACTTC. Amino acids: CASSSRDTYEQYF. This rearrangement joins TRBV5-1 to TRBJ2-7, with a tentative D call TRBD1 (6 bases). This CDR3 spans 13 amino acids. In germline, CDR1 is SGHRS, CDR2 YFSETQ. Trimming took off 3 bases at V and 4 bases at J, with 11 bases between the two ends.

This clonotype was seen once. V and J are TRBV20-1 and TRBJ1-6; D perhaps matches TRBD1 (6 bases). The V end was cut by 5 bases, the J end by 7 bases, with 15 bases between. The CDR3 contains 14 residues. CDR1 is DFQATT and CDR2 is SNEGSKA in the germline V gene (reference sequence). CDR3 protein: CSAHFPGANSPLHF. The CDR3 nucleotides are TGCAGTGCTCACTTTCCAGGGGCCAATTCACCCCTCCACTTT.

Note on this clonotype: A much larger clone sits a single nucleotide away, making a read error possible. It is unclear where the CDR3 begins or ends on the DNA, so no DNA is shown, and the CDR3 is as TCRdb lists it. This chain uses TRBV20-1 with TRBJ1-2; the listed D gene, TRBD1, was not tested against the DNA. The CDR3 comprises 15 residues, both ends counted. CDR1 is DFQATT, CDR2 SNEGSKA, per germline (reference sequence). CDR3 amino acids: CSARVGTGANYGYAF.

The V and J genes are TRBV25-1 and TRBJ2-3; 9 bases map to TRBD2. J gave up 1 base and V 1 base, and 12 bases lay outside the gene matches. This CDR3 has 19 residues. CDR1 is MGHDK, CDR2 SYGVNS, per germline. CDR3 nucleotides: TGTGCCAGCAGTGAATGGGGTGGAGGGGGACTAGCTGGCACAGATACGCAGTATTTT. Translating gives CASSEWGGGGLAGTDTQYF.

This chain joins TRBV7-2 and TRBJ2-2; no reliable D call. V was trimmed by 5 bases and J by 6 bases, leaving 16 bases between them. Germline V gives CDR1 SGHTA, CDR2 FQGNSA. The CDR3 is 15 residues long. Here the CDR3 reads CASSLGHPSAGELFF. The CDR3, as DNA: TGTGCCAGCAGCCTAGGGCATCCGAGTGCCGGGGAGCTGTTTTTT.

This clonotype occurred many times. The chain joins TRBV14 to TRBJ2-1; tentatively, D is TRBD2 (6 bases). Between the trimmed V and J ends, which lost 0 bases and 2 bases, there was a span of 11 bases. This CDR3 has 16 amino acids. Germline-derived CDR1 and CDR2 are SGHDN and FVKESK. For the CDR3, the DNA is TGTGCCAGCAGCCAAGATATCACTAGCACCTACAATGAGCAGTTCTTC. The encoded protein is CASSQDITSTYNEQFF. The whole variable domain, remainder taken from reference TRBV14 and TRBJ2-1, is EAGVTQFPSHSVIEKGQTVTLRCDPISGHDNLYWYRRVMGKEIKFLLHFVKESKQDESGMPNNRFLAERTGGTYSTLKVQPAELEDSGVYFCASSQDITSTYNEQFFGPGTRLTVL.

This clonotype was observed at least ten times. CDR3 region: CASSGDRGLETQYF. The CDR3 coding sequence is TGCGCCAGCTCCGGGGACAGGGGTCTAGAGACCCAGTACTTC. The gene calls are TRBV10-1 and TRBJ2-5, with 10 bases aligning to TRBD1. Germline CDR1 WNHNN, CDR2 SYGVQD (reference sequence). The CDR3 sequence is 14 residues long. The junction had 7 bases not matched to a gene; V was cut back by 8 bases and J by 4 bases.

This clonotype was seen only a few times. For the CDR3, the DNA is TGTGCCAGCAGTAGTTTCCGGGACAGCTACGAGCAGTACTTC. The encoded protein is CASSSFRDSYEQYF. The chain employs TRBV2 and TRBJ2-7, with 7 bases that match TRBD1. The CDR3 is made up of 14 amino acids. Germline CDR1 is SNHLY and CDR2 is FYNNEI. Trimming at V came to 5 bases and at J to 3 bases, leaving 7 bases not matched to a gene. The whole variable domain, filled in from reference TRBV2 and TRBJ2-7, reads EPEVTQTPSHQVTQMGQEVILRCVPISNHLYFYWYRQILGQKVEFLVSFYNNEISEKSEIFDDQFSVERPDGSNFTLKIRSTKLEDSAMYFCASSSFRDSYEQYFGPGTRLTVT.

This clonotype was seen just once. The CDR3 ends on some other residue instead of the conserved phenylalanine or tryptophan, so this is likely a read error. Because the CDR3's place on the DNA is in doubt, the DNA is left out and the CDR3 is given as listed by TCRdb. The chain employs TRBV19 and TRBJ1-6; TRBD1, the table's D call, was not compared with the DNA. From germline, CDR1 is LNHDA and CDR2 SQIVND (reference sequence). The CDR3 length is 10 residues, termini included. CDR3 sequence reads: CASSKDRGYS.

This clonotype has ten or more counts. This rearrangement joins TRBV20-1 to TRBJ2-7; maybe TRBD2 (6 bases). The V gene lost 5 bases and the J gene lost 7 bases, with 15 bases spanning the gap. Looked up from germline, CDR1 is DFQATT and CDR2 is SNEGSKA (reference sequence). This CDR3 region has 12 residues. The DNA of the CDR3 is TGCAGTGCTGGGGAGTGGAGGGTAGAGCAGTACTTC. This codes for CSAGEWRVEQYF.

About this clonotype: A much larger clone lies a single base off, so this may be a read error. CDR3: CARSFQTQSSYEQYF. The CDR3 bases are TGTGCCCGCAGTTTCCAGACCCAGAGCTCCTACGAGCAGTACTTC. This chain uses TRBV2 with TRBJ2-7, with D hard to call. CDR3 size: 15 residues. Germline CDR1 SNHLY, CDR2 FYNNEI.

Ten or more counts support this clonotype. The chain uses TRBV7-2 and TRBJ1-6, with D hard to call. Trimming left V 0 bases short and J 6 bases short, with 9 bases between. Germline CDR1 SGHTA, CDR2 FQGNSA. The CDR3 has 15 amino acids. The DNA for the CDR3 is TGTGCCAGCAGCTTAGCGGGGTTGGGTAATTCACCCCTCCACTTT. This encodes CASSLAGLGNSPLHF.

Regarding this clonotype: Germline is not matched at one junction end, which may reflect a read error. This chain joins TRBV20-1 and TRBJ2-7, with TRBD1 identical over 7 bases. Germline CDR1 and CDR2: DFQATT and SNEGSKA (reference sequence). The CDR3 runs to 14 residues. This CDR3 reads CSARDTGAFYEQYF. For the CDR3, the DNA is TGCAGTGCTCGAGATACAGGGGCTTTCTACGAGCAGTACTTC.

This rearrangement joins TRBV24-1 to TRBJ1-5; D possibly corresponds to TRBD1 (6 bases). V was clipped by 5 bases and J by 4 bases, with 14 bases between them. Germline CDR1 KGHDR, CDR2 SFDVKD. The CDR3 loop spans 15 amino acids. CDR3 region: CATSGRDKSNQPQHF. CDR3 sequence (DNA): TGTGCCACCAGTGGCCGGGACAAGTCAAATCAGCCCCAGCATTTT.

J is TRBJ2-3 and V is TRBV2, with TRBD2 as a possible D gene (6 bases). The CDR3 runs to 15 residues. V lost 3 bases and J lost 0, with 10 bases in between. Germline V gives CDR1 SNHLY, CDR2 FYNNEI. CDR3 in DNA: TGTGCCAGCAGTGATCGGCGGGGTAGCACAGATACGCAGTATTTT. This encodes CASSDRRGSTDTQYF.

This clonotype was seen a handful of times. The chain is built from TRBV29-1 and TRBJ2-7; 11 bases are a match to TRBD2. Germline V gene data show CDR1 as SQVTM and CDR2 as ANQGSEA. Germline trimming cut 5 bases from V and 2 bases from J; bases unmatched to any gene: 2. This CDR3 spans 13 amino acids. The CDR3 here is CSVQTSGTYEQYF. CDR3 bases: TGCAGCGTTCAGACTAGCGGGACCTACGAGCAGTACTTC.

Details on this clonotype: This may be a read error: a much more frequent sequence differs by one nucleotide. The CDR3 protein is CASSQDEPYEQYF. The CDR3 nucleotides read TGCGCCAGCAGCCAGGACGAACCCTACGAGCAGTACTTC. The chain carries TRBV7-2 and TRBJ2-7; D is unresolved. This CDR3 is 13 amino acids long. Germline loops: CDR1 SGHTA, CDR2 FQGNSA.

The chain employs TRBV2 and TRBJ2-7; perhaps TRBD1 as D (6 bases). Between the trimmed V and J ends, which lost 6 bases and 5 bases, there was a span of 20 bases. CDR1 and CDR2 (germline): SNHLY, FYNNEI. The CDR3 totals 15 residues. The CDR3 coding sequence is TGTGCCAGCAGGGACTGGACAGTCTTACATAACGAGCAGTACTTC. This translates into CASRDWTVLHNEQYF.

This clonotype was detected many times. The rearrangement links TRBV2 to TRBJ2-7, with unresolved D. The CDR3 totals 12 residues. Trimming cost V 4 bases and J 1 base, with 5 bases left between them. The germline CDR1 and CDR2 sequences are SNHLY and FYNNEI. For the CDR3, the DNA is TGTGCCAGCAGTGTACAGTCCTACGAGCAGTACTTC. As protein: CASSVQSYEQYF.

CDR3 DNA: TGCGCCAGCAGTGAGACGCAGAGTAATTCACCCCTCCACTTT. Translated, it gives CASSETQSNSPLHF. The chain recombines TRBV10-2 with TRBJ1-6, with D unresolved. The CDR3 length is 14 residues. The V gene's germline CDR1 is WSHSY and CDR2 SAAADI. The V end lost 2 bases, the J end lost 6 bases, and 8 bases lay between the germline ends.

This chain uses TRBV19 with TRBJ1-4, with TRBD1 as a possible D gene (5 bases). V lost 5 bases and J 4 bases, leaving 11 bases between the germline ends. CDR3 length equals 14 residues. Germline CDR1 LNHDA, CDR2 SQIVND (reference sequence). The CDR3 DNA is TGTGCCAGTAGTGGGGCCAGCGTTAATGAAAAACTGTTTTTT. It codes for CASSGASVNEKLFF.